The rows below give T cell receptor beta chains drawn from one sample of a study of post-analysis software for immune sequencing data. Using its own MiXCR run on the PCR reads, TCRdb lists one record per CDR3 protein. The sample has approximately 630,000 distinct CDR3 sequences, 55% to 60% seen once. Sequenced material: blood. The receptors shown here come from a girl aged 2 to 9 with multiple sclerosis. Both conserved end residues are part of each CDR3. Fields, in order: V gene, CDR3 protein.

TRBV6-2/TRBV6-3	CASSFAAGKNIQYF
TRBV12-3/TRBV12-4	CASSLTGKGAKNIQYF
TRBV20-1	CSAMTGGSTDTQYF
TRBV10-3	CAISGTGINQPQHF
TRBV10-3	CAISEEYTEAFF
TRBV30	CAWRPRGGAGTDTQYF
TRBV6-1	CAAIGLAGVETQYF
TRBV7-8	CASSLEFASGGPSEQFF
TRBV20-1	CSARNGRGPDTQYF
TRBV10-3	CAISAQENTGELFF
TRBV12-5	CASGVGQGVDKNIQYF
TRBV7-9	CASSPRLAENNEQFF
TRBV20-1	CSASRDRVSEAFF
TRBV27	CASSPGVIVTDTQYF
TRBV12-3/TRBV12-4	CASSLKQGDTYEQYF
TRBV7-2	CASSLIGGPPETQYF
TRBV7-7	CASSPGTEMIGEQYF
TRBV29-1	CSVAERGQQFF
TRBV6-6	CASSQRQGVNEQFF
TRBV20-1	CSAQLGARETQYF
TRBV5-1	CASSLRQGAIIADTQYF
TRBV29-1	CSVVSGSSHEQYF
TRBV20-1	CSASLAGGTYEQYF
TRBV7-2	CASHAGEDGYTF
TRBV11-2	CASSLIPNEQFF
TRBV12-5	CASGTNTGVGNYGYTF
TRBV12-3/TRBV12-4	CASSLLDTETQYF
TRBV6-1	CASSVVVISEAFF
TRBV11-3	CASSLDPRGTGYTF
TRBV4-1	CASSQDKGVGAKNIQYF
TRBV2	CASIGTSGRHEQFF
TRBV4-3	CASSQDLGLQSSSTDTQYF
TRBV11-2	CASSLGATSGAGKGDTQYF
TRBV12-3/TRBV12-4	CASSPGGTGWTQYF
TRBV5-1	CASRLDRGDTQYF
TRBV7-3	CASSLMGSSNTEAFF
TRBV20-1	CSARLIAGHSYEQYF
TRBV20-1	CSTGLAPNNEQFF
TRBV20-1	CSASWGLSYEQYF
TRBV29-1	CSVGRGLGTDTQYF
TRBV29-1	CSGKNVELYNEQFF
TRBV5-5	CASSSSQGDEQYF
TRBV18	CASSPIGQPGDSPLHF
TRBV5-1	CASSFRGGEQPQHF
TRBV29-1	CSGGPVPQFF
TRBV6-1	CASSPHLDRRFNSPLHF
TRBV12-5	CASGYRDTQYF
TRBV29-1	CSVGAGSQPQHF
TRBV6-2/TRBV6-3	CASSELGLEQYF
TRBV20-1	CSARDPTSGGAREQFF
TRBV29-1	CSVDLQGPPNEQFF
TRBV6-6	CASRTEGSYEQYF
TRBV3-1	CASSQDQFHEQFF
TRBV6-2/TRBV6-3	CASRISQEETQYF
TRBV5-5	CASSILVTAENNEQFF
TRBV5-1	CASSSSQGWGAEAFF
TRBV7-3	CASSASGRPGDTQYF
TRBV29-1	CSAYGQSNYGYTF